This T cell receptor (beta chain) was captured in a study of shared clonotypes between healthy human individuals. About the study: Each donor contributed plates that comprised three CD4 naive, three CD4 memory, two CD8 naive and one CD8 memory. Study-wide results and caveats: Clonotypes shared by all four donors outscored non-shared clonotypes in generation probability.

In the sorted-subset replicate PCRs, around 200 ng DNA, 25,000 to 30,000 T cell genomes, was used. Generated by immunoSEQ multiplex PCR, the TCRdb table keeps only in-frame clones and is missing some. This sample yields over a million clones, of which around 97% are seen a single time; 0.95% to 1.5% belongs to the top ten. Unmatched junction bases numbered 12, after V lost 3 bases and J lost 7 bases. Germline V lookup: CDR1 MNHGY, CDR2 SAAAGT. This CDR3 region has 17 residues. Both subsets, CD45RA+ naive and CD45RA-negative memory, were split from the CD4+ cells. Of note for this clone: Its matching antigen is unknown.

The sample was naive CD4+ T cells sorted from blood. Subset noted: CD45RA+ positively selected. The clonotype comes from a man aged 25 to 40 in good health. The V call is TRBV6-8, the J call TRBJ2-2; 9 bases agree with TRBD1. The CDR3 sequence: CASSYTGGVVINGELFF. The CDR3 bases are TGTGCCAGCAGTTATACAGGGGGCGTCGTCATAAACGGGGAGCTGTTTTTT.